This T cell receptor beta chain was sequenced in a study of cytomegalovirus exposure and HLA in healthy donors. PCR primers comprised 60 Vbeta and 13 Jbeta primers. Assay: immunoSEQ multiplex PCR; the TCRdb copy retains only in-frame clones and omits some. The table shows approximately 190,000 clones, with approximately 78% occurring only once. This CDR3 region has 17 residues. J was trimmed by 4 bases and V by 0 bases; bases with no gene match: 10. Germline assignment: CDR1 SGHDT and CDR2 YYEEEE. This TCR was sampled from a young woman in good health and CMV-seronegative. The sequenced sample was PBMCs. The genes are TRBV5-6 and TRBJ1-3; TRBD1 agrees at 7 bases. This chain's CDR3 is CASSLVAGQMTGNTIYF. The DNA of the CDR3 is TGTGCCAGCAGCTTGGTTGCGGGACAGATGACCGGAAACACCATATATTTT. Filled out from reference TRBV5-6 and TRBJ1-3, the complete variable domain reads DAGVTQSPTHLIKTRGQQVTLRCSPKSGHDTVSWYQQALGQGPQFIFQYYEEEERQRGNFPDRFSGHQFPNYSSELNVNALLLGDSALYLCASSLVAGQMTGNTIYFGEGSWLTVV.